This T cell receptor beta chain originates from a study of T cells in Graves' hyperthyroidism and ophthalmopathy. RNA transcripts yielded amplified TCR beta CDR3 regions. In the first-round RT-PCR of the TCR CDR3, the HTBI primer set was used. TCRdb ran MiXCR on the multiplex PCR reads and lists one entry per CDR3 protein. The sample records fewer than 350,000 distinct CDR3 sequences, roughly a fifth being singletons. The V gene's germline CDR1 is SGHRS and CDR2 YFSETQ. The CDR3 covers 16 residues. Trimming cost V 0 bases and J 2 bases; bases outside gene matches: 7. This clonotype was found a few times.

Sequencing was performed on blood. The TCR sequence derives from a man in his forties or fifties with Graves' ophthalmopathy. The gene calls are TRBV5-1 and TRBJ2-5, with 7 bases fitting TRBD2. This CDR3 is CASSLVGGSGQETQYF. As DNA, the CDR3 is TGCGCCAGCAGCTTGGTAGGCGGGAGTGGGCAAGAGACCCAGTACTTC. The full variable domain, its missing parts supplied by reference TRBV5-1 and TRBJ2-5, is KAGVTQTPRYLIKTRGQQVTLSCSPISGHRSVSWYQQTPGQGLQFLFEYFSETQRNKGNFPGRFSGRQFSNSRSEMNVSTLELGDSALYLCASSLVGGSGQETQYFGPGTRLLVL.